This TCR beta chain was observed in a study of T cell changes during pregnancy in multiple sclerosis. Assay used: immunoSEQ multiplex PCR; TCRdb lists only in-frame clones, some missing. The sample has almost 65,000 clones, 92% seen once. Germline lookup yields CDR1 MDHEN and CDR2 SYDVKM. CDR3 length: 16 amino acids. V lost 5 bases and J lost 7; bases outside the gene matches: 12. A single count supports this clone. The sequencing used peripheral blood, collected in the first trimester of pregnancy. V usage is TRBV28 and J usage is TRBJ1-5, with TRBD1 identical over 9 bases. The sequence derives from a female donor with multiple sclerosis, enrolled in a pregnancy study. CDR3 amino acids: CASSATGTGKRQPQHF. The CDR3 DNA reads TGTGCCAGCAGTGCTACCGGGACAGGGAAACGCCAGCCCCAGCATTTT.